This T cell receptor (beta chain) was identified during a study of cytomegalovirus exposure and HLA in healthy donors. Whole-study context: Previous work identified 100 million or so unique TCR beta sequences from roughly 170 million T cells. Study-level results: The investigators catalogued about 170 TCR beta chains as cytomegalovirus-associated. Later on, a genetic analysis was performed. It linked a missense variant in DCLRE1C with V- and J-gene trimming of TCR beta.

Healthy bone marrow donors made up the donor group. A multiplex PCR was run with 60 Vbeta primers and 13 Jbeta primers. TCRdb's table, derived via immunoSEQ multiplex PCR, lists solely in-frame clones and lacks some. Among 150,000 to 180,000 clones listed, about 80% were seen once. This CDR3 region has 16 residues. The germline CDR1 and CDR2 sequences are SGHTA and FQGTGA. The ends lost 2 bases at V and 10 bases at J; junction bases unmatched: 14. For this clone: Its antigen is unknown.

V is TRBV7-3 and J is TRBJ2-1; TRBD2 aligns across 7 bases. What was sequenced was PBMCs. The source is a man aged 25-45 years in good health and CMV-seropositive. For the CDR3, the DNA is TGTGCCAGCAGCTTATCGACTAGCCCAACCTATGGGGAGCAGTTCTTC. Translation gives CASSLSTSPTYGEQFF.